The 26 T cell receptor beta chains presented below share a single source sample, sequenced in a study of cytomegalovirus exposure and HLA in healthy donors. Primers included in the PCR were 60 Vbeta and 13 Jbeta primers. The table came from immunoSEQ multiplex PCR; TCRdb's copy has only in-frame clones and leaves some out. The sample includes fewer than 200,000 clones, more than 70% of them seen just once. Sequenced input: PBMCs. The source is a woman aged 45-59 years in good health and CMV-seropositive.

This rearrangement joins TRBV28 to TRBJ2-1, with TRBD2 matching 11 bases. Germline CDR1 is MDHEN and CDR2 is SYDVKM. The CDR3 length is 16 residues. V lost 5 bases, J lost 7 bases, and 10 bases stayed unmatched. CDR3 loop: CASSLTSGNLGNEQFF. DNA of the CDR3: TGTGCCAGCAGTCTGACTAGCGGGAATCTTGGGAATGAGCAGTTCTTC.

This chain connects TRBV4-1 to TRBJ2-7; 9 nucleotides align to TRBD2. The CDR3 totals 16 residues. The V segment lost 2 bases and the J segment 3 bases; nucleotides outside the gene matches: 8. The germline V gene has CDR1 MGHRA and CDR2 YSYEKL. The CDR3 DNA reads TGCGCCAGCAGCCAACGAGGACTAGCGTCAAGCTACGAGCAGTACTTC. This gives the protein CASSQRGLASSYEQYF.

V and J are TRBV28 and TRBJ2-7; 13 nucleotides line up with TRBD2. V lost 8 bases, J lost 5 bases, and 21 bases stayed unmatched. Germline lookup yields CDR1 MDHEN and CDR2 SYDVKM. The CDR3 spans 19 residues. CDR3 residues: CASSPPPPGLAGHWDEQYF. The CDR3 DNA reads as TGTGCCAGCTCACCCCCCCCTCCGGGACTAGCGGGACACTGGGACGAGCAGTACTTC.

This clone was detected once. This chain connects TRBV6-6 to TRBJ2-1, with 8 bases that match TRBD2. With V trimmed by 2 bases and J by 10 bases, 10 bases remained unmatched. Germline V gene lookup returns CDR1 MNHNY and CDR2 SVGAGI (reference sequence). This CDR3 comprises 15 residues. CDR3 amino acids: CASSYMTSAVREQFF. As DNA, the CDR3 is TGTGCCAGCAGTTACATGACTAGCGCGGTAAGGGAGCAGTTCTTC.

The rearrangement joins TRBV25-1 to TRBJ1-2; TRBD1 aligns across 7 bases. V gave up 3 bases and J gave up 7 bases; unmatched junction bases: 11. The germline CDR1 and CDR2 sequences are MGHDK and SYGVNS. This CDR3 is 15 amino acids long. The CDR3 DNA follows: TGTGCCAGCAGTGACCACTCCGACAGGGCAGGTGGCTACACCTTC. Amino acids: CASSDHSDRAGGYTF.

This chain connects TRBV6-1 to TRBJ1-1; TRBD1 matches 7 bases. The germline V gene has CDR1 MNHNS and CDR2 SASEGT. The trim removed 3 bases at V and 9 bases at J, leaving 10 bases unmatched. The CDR3 extends over 14 amino acids. CDR3 amino acids: CASSERGTVTKAFF. The CDR3 DNA reads as TGTGCCAGCAGTGAGAGGGGGACAGTAACGAAAGCTTTCTTT.

In DNA, the CDR3 is TGTGCCGCGGGACAGGGAAGGGCAGATACGCAGTATTTT. It translates to CAAGQGRADTQYF. This rearrangement joins TRBV10-3 to TRBJ2-3, with 9 bases fitting TRBD1. There are 13 residues in the CDR3. Trimming at V came to 11 bases and at J to 4 bases, leaving 7 bases not matched to a gene. Germline CDR1 and CDR2: ENHRY and SYGVKD.

The chain is built from TRBV19 and TRBJ1-5; no clear D gene. Between the trimmed V and J ends, which lost 9 bases and 6 bases, there was a span of 12 bases. Per germline, CDR1 LNHDA and CDR2 SQIVND (reference sequence). CDR3 length: 12 residues. CDR3 bases: TGTGCCAGCTCCGAATTAGCTCAGCCCCAGCATTTT. Translated: CASSELAQPQHF.

The gene calls are TRBV5-4 and TRBJ2-1, with unresolved D. V lost 6 bases and J 3 bases, leaving 13 bases between the germline ends. Germline CDR1 SGHNT, CDR2 YYREEE (reference sequence). CDR3 length: 14 residues. The CDR3 loop reads CASTGYEHYNEQFF. The DNA of the CDR3 is TGTGCCAGCACCGGTTACGAGCACTACAATGAGCAGTTCTTC.

The CDR3 is CASGPPTGADTQYF. The CDR3 DNA reads as TGTGCTAGTGGTCCCCCCACGGGGGCAGATACGCAGTATTTT. The chain links TRBV12-5 to TRBJ2-3, with D tentatively TRBD2 (6 bases). Trimming shortened V by 5 bases and J by 4 bases, and 13 bases separated the two germline ends. The CDR3 length is 14 residues. Germline V CDR1 and CDR2: LGHNT, FRNRAP.

This chain links TRBV27 with TRBJ1-1; 11 nucleotides align to TRBD1. V lost 3 bases to trimming and J lost 10 bases; unmatched junction nucleotides: 7. Germline V CDR1 and CDR2: MNHEY, SMNVEV (reference sequence). The CDR3 extends over 14 amino acids. CDR3 residues: CASSLPPGQGVAFF. In DNA form, the CDR3 reads TGTGCCAGCAGTTTGCCCCCGGGACAGGGGGTAGCTTTCTTT.

The chain is built from TRBV9 and TRBJ2-5; tentatively, D is TRBD2 (6 bases). The end of the DNA is better explained by TRBJ2-7, so the J call may be wrong. CDR1 and CDR2 from the germline V gene are SGDLS and YYNGEE. This CDR3 comprises 14 residues. The CDR3, as DNA: TGTGCCAGCAGCCCTGGAGGGGCCCCCTACGAGCAGTACTTC. Translation gives CASSPGGAPYEQYF.

This chain connects TRBV20-1 to TRBJ1-1; D is uncertain. Germline values: CDR1 DFQATT, CDR2 SNEGSKA (reference sequence). The CDR3 has 11 residues. The ends were cut back, 3 bases at V and 11 bases at J, with 13 bases in the middle. CDR3 sequence: CSARGRREAFF. The CDR3 DNA reads TGCAGTGCTAGGGGGAGGAGGGAGGCTTTCTTT.

The chain employs TRBV19 and TRBJ1-2, with TRBD1 identical over 7 bases. Germline V gene sequence: CDR1 LNHDA, CDR2 SQIVND (reference sequence). The trim removed 3 bases at V and 2 bases at J, leaving 6 bases unmatched. The CDR3 sequence is 15 residues long. In DNA form, the CDR3 reads TGTGCCAGTAGTATCCGCGACAGGGCCAACTATGGCTACACCTTC. Translating gives CASSIRDRANYGYTF.

The rearrangement uses TRBV4-2 and TRBJ2-3; the match to TRBD1 covers 11 bases. Trimming removed 0 bases from V and 2 bases from J; junction bases left unmatched: 1. This CDR3 comprises 16 residues. Germline values: CDR1 LGHNA, CDR2 YNFKEQ. The CDR3 protein is CASSQDGQGATDTQYF. The CDR3 bases are TGTGCCAGCAGCCAAGACGGACAGGGGGCCACAGATACGCAGTATTTT.

The J gene is TRBJ2-1, the V gene TRBV29-1; 11 nucleotides line up with TRBD2. The CDR3 sequence is 15 residues long. The germline gives CDR1 SQVTM, CDR2 ANQGSEA. V shed 4 bases, J shed 7 bases, and the junction held 9 bases outside the gene matches. The DNA of the CDR3 is TGCAGCGTTGGTCGGCTAGCGGGAGGACTAAATGAGCAGTTCTTC. Its protein product is CSVGRLAGGLNEQFF.

The rearrangement uses TRBV4-2 and TRBJ2-1; D is possibly TRBD2 (6 bases). The V gene lost 1 base and the J gene lost 6 bases, with 13 bases spanning the gap. Germline V gene lookup returns CDR1 LGHNA and CDR2 YNFKEQ. The CDR3 has 15 amino acids. CDR3 sequence (DNA): TGTGCCAGCAGCCAAGTTAGCGGAACTATCAATGAGCAGTTCTTC. Encoded protein: CASSQVSGTINEQFF.

The table lists this clone with a few counts. V and J are TRBV9 and TRBJ1-2; no clear D gene. This CDR3 is built from 13 residues. Germline CDR1 SGDLS, CDR2 YYNGEE. The V and J ends lost 0 bases and 8 bases respectively, with 11 bases between them. The CDR3 DNA sequence: TGTGCCAGCAGCGTAGCTCTGCGAGGAGGCTACACCTTC. Protein product: CASSVALRGGYTF.

This clone was picked up a small number of times. The genes are TRBV27 and TRBJ2-3; 7 bases map to TRBD2. Germline CDR1 reads MNHEY; CDR2 reads SMNVEV (reference sequence). The CDR3 totals 16 residues. Germline trimming cut 2 bases from V and 5 bases from J; bases unmatched to any gene: 10. The CDR3 nucleotides read TGTGCCAGCAGTTTACAGGCTAGCCGGGGGGAAGATACGCAGTATTTT. Translating gives CASSLQASRGEDTQYF.

The J gene is TRBJ2-1, the V gene TRBV27, with no clear D. The germline V and J ends were trimmed by 8 bases and 6 bases, with 17 bases remaining between them. Germline V CDR1 and CDR2: MNHEY, SMNVEV (reference sequence). The CDR3 is made up of 14 amino acids. The CDR3 loop reads CASSYALNRNEQFF. For the CDR3, the DNA is TGTGCCAGCTCCTACGCCCTCAATCGCAATGAGCAGTTCTTC.

The chain links TRBV6-6 to TRBJ2-2, with D maybe TRBD2 (5 bases). CDR3 length: 14 residues. V was clipped by 6 bases and J by 4 bases, with 12 bases between them. Germline CDR1 and CDR2: MNHNY and SVGAGI (reference sequence). Here the CDR3 reads CASSSKAGTGELFF. The CDR3 region has the DNA TGTGCCAGCAGCTCGAAGGCGGGCACCGGGGAGCTGTTTTTT.

V and J are TRBV10-3 and TRBJ1-4; no reliable D call. Germline CDR1 and CDR2: ENHRY and SYGVKD. The CDR3 has 14 amino acids. Trimming removed 2 bases from V and 7 bases from J, with 11 bases in between. The DNA for the CDR3 is TGTGCCATCAGTGAGGCCCTAGAAAGTGAAAAACTGTTTTTT. It is translated as CAISEALESEKLFF.

This rearrangement joins TRBV7-6 to TRBJ2-5, with 7 positions matching TRBD2. J was trimmed by 3 bases and V by 5 bases; bases with no gene match: 18. The germline V gene encodes CDR1 SGHVS and CDR2 FNYEAQ. The CDR3 spans 18 residues. CDR3 coding DNA: TGTGCCAGCAGCGAGCGGGTGGGGAGGGGTCGATCCAAAGAGACCCAGTACTTC. Translated: CASSERVGRGRSKETQYF.

This clone was detected only a few times. The CDR3 DNA reads TGTGCCAGCAGCGTATCACCCCGGACAGGCGAGACCCAGTACTTC. It encodes CASSVSPRTGETQYF. The chain recombines TRBV9 with TRBJ2-5; 7 positions agree with TRBD1. The CDR3 has 15 amino acids. Germline loops: CDR1 SGDLS, CDR2 YYNGEE. With 1 base clipped from V and 5 bases from J, the junction kept 8 bases outside the gene matches.

This chain connects TRBV7-2 to TRBJ1-3, with 8 bases that match TRBD1. Germline CDR1 SGHTA, CDR2 FQGNSA. J lost 1 base, V lost 5 bases, and 13 bases had no gene match. CDR3 size: 18 residues. The CDR3 region is CASSPPFWDRPSGNTIYF. In DNA form, the CDR3 reads TGTGCCAGCAGCCCCCCATTCTGGGACAGGCCTTCTGGAAACACCATATATTTT.

The gene calls are TRBV19 and TRBJ2-7; the match to TRBD1 covers 7 bases. Germline V CDR1 and CDR2: LNHDA, SQIVND (reference sequence). CDR3 length: 12 residues. The ends lost 4 bases at V and 6 bases at J; junction bases unmatched: 3. The chain's CDR3 is CASSNRGGEQYF. CDR3 bases: TGTGCCAGTAGTAACAGGGGTGGCGAGCAGTACTTC.